The sequence of this T cell receptor (beta chain) was determined in a study of T cells in Graves' hyperthyroidism and ophthalmopathy. RNA transcripts yielded amplified TCR beta CDR3 regions. The HTBI primer set served for first-round RT-PCR of the TCR CDR3. TCRdb processed the multiplex PCR reads anew with MiXCR; each CDR3 protein has one entry. The data show about 640,000 distinct CDR3 sequences, around 21% seen once. Trimming stripped 4 bases from V and 5 bases from J, with 18 bases between. Germline loops: CDR1 GTSNPN, CDR2 SVGIG (reference sequence). The CDR3 spans 15 residues. This clonotype was recorded at least ten times.

This sequence joins TRBV30 and TRBJ1-3; maybe TRBD1 (6 bases). The specimen sequenced was blood. This TCR was sampled from a man under 40 with Graves' ophthalmopathy. The CDR3 spells CAWTPPGQGRNTIYF. In nucleotides, the CDR3 is TGTGCCTGGACCCCGCCAGGGCAGGGGAGAAACACCATATATTTT.